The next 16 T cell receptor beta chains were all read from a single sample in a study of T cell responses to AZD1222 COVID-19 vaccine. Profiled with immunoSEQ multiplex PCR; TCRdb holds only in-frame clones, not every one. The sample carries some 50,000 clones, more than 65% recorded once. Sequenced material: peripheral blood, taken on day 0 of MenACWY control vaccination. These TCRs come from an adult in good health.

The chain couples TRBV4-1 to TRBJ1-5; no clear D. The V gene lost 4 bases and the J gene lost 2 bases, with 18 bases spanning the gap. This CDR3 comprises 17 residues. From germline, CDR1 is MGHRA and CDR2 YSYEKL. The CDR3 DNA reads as TGCGCCAGCAGCCCCCGGGGTGGCAGTTTTGGCAATCAGCCCCAGCATTTT. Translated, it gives CASSPRGGSFGNQPQHF.

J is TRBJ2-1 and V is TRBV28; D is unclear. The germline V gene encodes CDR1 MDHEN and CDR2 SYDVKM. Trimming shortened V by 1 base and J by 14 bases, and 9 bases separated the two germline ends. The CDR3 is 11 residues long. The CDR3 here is CASSLSRIKFF. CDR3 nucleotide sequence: TGTGCCAGCAGTTTATCCAGGATCAAGTTCTTC.

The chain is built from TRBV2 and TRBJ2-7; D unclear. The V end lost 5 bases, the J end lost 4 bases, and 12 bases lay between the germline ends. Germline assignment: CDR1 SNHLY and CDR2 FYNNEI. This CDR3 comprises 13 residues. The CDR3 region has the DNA TGTGCCAGCAGTCTTCCCTTCACTTACGAGCAGTACGTC. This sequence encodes CASSLPFTYEQYV.

The CDR3 DNA sequence: TGTGCCAGCAGCCGACAGGGGCGGAGTGGCTACACCTTC. This codes for CASSRQGRSGYTF. The genes are TRBV25-1 and TRBJ1-2; the match to TRBD1 covers 8 bases. Germline CDR1 and CDR2: MGHDK and SYGVNS. The CDR3 length is 13 residues. Losses at the gene ends were 6 bases for V and 7 bases for J; bases not matched to a gene: 7.

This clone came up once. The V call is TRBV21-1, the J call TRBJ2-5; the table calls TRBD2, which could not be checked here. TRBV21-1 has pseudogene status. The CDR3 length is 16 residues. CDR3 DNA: TGTGCCAGCAGCGATTCGACGGCGGGAGGTCGGGAGACCCAGTACTTC. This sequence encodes CASSDSTAGGRETQYF.

Written as DNA, the CDR3 is TGTGCCAGCAGTATCACAGCGGGAGCCATTGATGAGCAGTTCTTC. Translating it yields CASSITAGAIDEQFF. The chain couples TRBV6-5 to TRBJ2-1; 8 nucleotides agree with TRBD2. This CDR3 contains 15 residues. Germline-derived CDR1 and CDR2 are MNHEY and SVGAGI. V dropped 5 bases and J dropped 8; count of bases not matched to a gene: 11.

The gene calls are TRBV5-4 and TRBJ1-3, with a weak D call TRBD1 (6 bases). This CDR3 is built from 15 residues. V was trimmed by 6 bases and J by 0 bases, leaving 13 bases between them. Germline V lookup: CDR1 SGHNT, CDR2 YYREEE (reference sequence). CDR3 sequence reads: CASTKQGNSGNTIYF. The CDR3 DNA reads TGTGCCAGCACCAAACAGGGAAACTCTGGAAACACCATATATTTT.

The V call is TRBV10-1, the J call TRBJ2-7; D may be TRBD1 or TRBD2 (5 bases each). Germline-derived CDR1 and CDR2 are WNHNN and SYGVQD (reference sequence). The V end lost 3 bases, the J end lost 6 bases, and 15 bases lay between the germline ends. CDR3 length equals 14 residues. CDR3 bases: TGCGCCAGCAGTGAATCACTAGAGGGGAGCGAGCAGTACGTC. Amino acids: CASSESLEGSEQYV.

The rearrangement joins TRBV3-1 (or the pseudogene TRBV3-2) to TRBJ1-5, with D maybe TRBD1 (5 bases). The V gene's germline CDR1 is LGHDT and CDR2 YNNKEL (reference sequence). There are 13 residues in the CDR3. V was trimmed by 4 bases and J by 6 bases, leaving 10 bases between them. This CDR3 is CASSPSGGQPQHF. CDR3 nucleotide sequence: TGTGCCAGCAGCCCCTCCGGGGGTCAGCCCCAGCATTTT.

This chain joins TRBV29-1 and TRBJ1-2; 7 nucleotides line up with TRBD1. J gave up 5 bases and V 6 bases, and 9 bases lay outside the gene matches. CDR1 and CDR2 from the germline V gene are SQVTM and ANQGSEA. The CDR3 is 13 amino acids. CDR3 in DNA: TGCAGCGTCGAACTCCGGGACAGATATGGCTACACCTTC. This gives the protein CSVELRDRYGYTF.

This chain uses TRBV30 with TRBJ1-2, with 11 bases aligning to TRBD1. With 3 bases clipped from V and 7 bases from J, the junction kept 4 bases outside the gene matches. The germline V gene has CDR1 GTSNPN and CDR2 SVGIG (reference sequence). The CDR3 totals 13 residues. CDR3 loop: CAWRYGTGGGYTF. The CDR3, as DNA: TGTGCCTGGAGATATGGGACAGGGGGTGGCTACACCTTC.

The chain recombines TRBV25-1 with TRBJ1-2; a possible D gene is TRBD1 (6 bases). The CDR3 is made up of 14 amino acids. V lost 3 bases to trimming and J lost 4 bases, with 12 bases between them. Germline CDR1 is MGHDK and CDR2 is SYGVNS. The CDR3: CASSEAWGLYGYTF. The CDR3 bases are TGTGCCAGCAGTGAGGCATGGGGGCTCTATGGCTACACCTTC.

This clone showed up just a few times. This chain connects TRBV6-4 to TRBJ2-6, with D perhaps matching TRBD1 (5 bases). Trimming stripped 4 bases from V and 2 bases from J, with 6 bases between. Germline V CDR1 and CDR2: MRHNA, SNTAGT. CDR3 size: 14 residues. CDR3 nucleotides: TGTGCCAGCAGTGCAGGGACTGGGGCCAACGTCCTGACTTTC. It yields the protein CASSAGTGANVLTF.

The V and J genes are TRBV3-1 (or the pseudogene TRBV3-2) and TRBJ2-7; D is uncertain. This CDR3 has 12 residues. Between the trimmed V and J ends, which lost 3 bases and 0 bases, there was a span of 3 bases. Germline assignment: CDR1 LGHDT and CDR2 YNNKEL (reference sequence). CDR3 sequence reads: CASSHNSYEQYF. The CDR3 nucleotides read TGTGCCAGCAGCCATAACTCCTACGAGCAGTACTTC.

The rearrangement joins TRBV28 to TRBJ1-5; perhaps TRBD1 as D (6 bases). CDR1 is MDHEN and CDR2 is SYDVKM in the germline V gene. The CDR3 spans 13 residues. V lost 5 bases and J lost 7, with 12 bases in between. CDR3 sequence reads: CASSQYRAQPQHF. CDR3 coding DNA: TGTGCCAGCAGTCAATACAGGGCCCAGCCCCAGCATTTT.

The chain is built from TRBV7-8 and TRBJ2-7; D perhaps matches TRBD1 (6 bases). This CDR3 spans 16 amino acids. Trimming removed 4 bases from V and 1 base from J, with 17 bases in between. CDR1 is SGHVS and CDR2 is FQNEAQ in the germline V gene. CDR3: CASSSTGTYISYEQYF. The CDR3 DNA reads TGTGCCAGCAGCTCAACCGGGACATATATATCCTACGAGCAGTACTTC.